Reported below is one TCR beta chain. No antigen is known for it. The PCR contained 60 Vbeta and 13 Jbeta primers. Repertoires were generated with immunoSEQ multiplex PCR, while TCRdb's copy carries only in-frame clones and drops some. The repertoire includes over 150,000 clones, around 80% of them detected once, and about 7% sits in the top ten. This CDR3 comprises 15 residues. With 0 bases removed from V and 2 bases from J, the gap between germline ends came to 9 bases. Germline lookup yields CDR1 SGHTS and CDR2 YDEGEE. The sample originates from a study of cytomegalovirus exposure and HLA in healthy donors. Study in general: Earlier results showed approximately 110 million unique TCR beta sequences derived from about 179 million T cells.

General study findings and limits: Later analysis identified several of the most significant clusters that appeared linked to common viral pathogens.

Those who donated were healthy bone marrow donors. The chain links TRBV5-8 to TRBJ1-3; D unresolved. This receptor was identified in a woman in her twenties or thirties in good health and CMV-seropositive. Sequencing used PBMCs. DNA for the CDR3: TGTGCCAGCAGCTTGGCGGGGAGGCCTGGAAACACCATATATTTT. Its protein product is CASSLAGRPGNTIYF.